This T cell receptor beta chain appears in the sequencing data of a study of T cells in pancreatic ductal adenocarcinoma. Regarding this clone: Its antigen is not identified.

The V and J ends lost 10 bases and 8 bases respectively, with 20 bases between them. This CDR3 has 14 residues. From germline, CDR1 is ENHRY and CDR2 SYGVKD. Surgery without prior neoadjuvant therapy was the treatment of the selected pancreatic ductal adenocarcinoma patients. Whole-study results and caveats: Unique clonotypes were around 8-fold more numerous in blood than in tumor.

Measured with immunoSEQ multiplex PCR; TCRdb has only the in-frame clones, and not every one. The sample shows over 15,000 clones, roughly 90% of them seen only once. This receptor was identified in a human donor with pancreatic ductal adenocarcinoma. Sequencing used PBMCs. J is TRBJ2-2 and V is TRBV10-3; no reliable D call. The CDR3 region is CATIESERFGELFF. CDR3 DNA: TGTGCCACCATCGAATCGGAGAGGTTTGGGGAGCTGTTTTTT.